The sequence of this TCR beta chain was determined in a study of T cell repertoires in cytomegalovirus infection. Overall study findings and caveats: Dominant in the ex vivo response were TCR beta clonotypes restricted by HLA-C and specific for CMV.

J was trimmed by 9 bases and V by 6 bases; bases with no gene match: 12. The CDR3 is made up of 15 amino acids. TCRdb fed the reads into MiXCR, producing one record per CDR3 protein. This table has about 98,000 distinct CDR3 sequences, about 15% appearing once. In this sample, this clonotype turned up a few times. What it binds is unknown. Material: PBMCs. This sequence was found in a human donor in good health (CMV status not recorded). Some clones in this sample may be carry-over from other donors' samples. The chain uses TRBV12-3 or TRBV12-4 and TRBJ2-7, with 12 bases that match TRBD1. The CDR3 coding sequence is TGTGCCAGCAGGACCTCCGGGACAGGGGGCGCGGGGCAGTACTTC. Translated, it gives CASRTSGTGGAGQYF.